Shown below are 20 T cell receptor beta chains from a single sample sequenced in a study of T cells after yellow fever vaccination. MiXCR, applied by TCRdb to the 5' RACE reads, yields one record per CDR3 protein. The sample has some 550,000 distinct CDR3 sequences, less than 20% seen once; the top ten hold over 11%. This specimen was PBMCs, taken 15 days after the yellow fever booster vaccination. The receptors were gathered from a man aged 30-40 years who received the YFV17D yellow fever vaccine.

This clonotype was seen only a few times. V gene TRBV5-6 combines with J gene TRBJ2-1; 8 nucleotides align to TRBD2. Germline CDR1 SGHDT, CDR2 YYEEEE. The CDR3 is 14 residues long. V shed 5 bases and J 10 bases; nucleotides not matched to a gene: 11. For the CDR3, the DNA is TGTGCCAGCAGAGCGGGAGCCTCGGGGGGGGAGCAGTTCTTC. Protein: CASRAGASGGEQFF.

This clonotype was detected a few times. CDR3 sequence (DNA): TGCAGCGTTGAAGTTCGGCAGGGCCGTGAAAAACTGTTTTTT. This sequence encodes CSVEVRQGREKLFF. The rearrangement joins TRBV29-1 to TRBJ1-4; tentatively, D is TRBD1 (5 bases). CDR3 size: 14 residues. Looked up from germline, CDR1 is SQVTM and CDR2 is ANQGSEA. V lost 1 base and J lost 7, with 13 bases in between.

This clonotype was seen at least ten times. The chain uses TRBV15 and TRBJ2-2; 8 positions match TRBD1. The CDR3 consists of 15 residues. Germline values: CDR1 LNHNV, CDR2 YYDKDF (reference sequence). V lost 4 bases, J lost 1 base, and 2 bases stayed unmatched. In DNA form, the CDR3 reads TGTGCCACCAGCACCGGGACAGGGAACACCGGGGAGCTGTTTTTT. Its translation is CATSTGTGNTGELFF. Variable domain in full (rest from reference TRBV15 and TRBJ2-2): DAMVIQNPRYQVTQFGKPVTLSCSQTLNHNVMYWYQQKSSQAPKLLFHYYDKDFNNEADTPDNFQSRRPNTSFCFLDIRSPGLGDTAMYLCATSTGTGNTGELFFGEGSRLTVL.

This clonotype was found a few times. The rearrangement joins TRBV20-1 to TRBJ2-5, with 13 bases that match TRBD2. Looked up from germline, CDR1 is DFQATT and CDR2 is SNEGSKA (reference sequence). The CDR3 consists of 15 residues. With V trimmed by 2 bases and J by 5 bases, 5 bases remained unmatched. The CDR3 DNA sequence: TGCAGTGCTAGACCCGGACTAGCGGGAGTCGAGACCCAGTACTTC. It translates to CSARPGLAGVETQYF.

This clonotype was seen at least ten times. The chain's CDR3 is CAISPRDEQFF. The DNA for the CDR3 is TGTGCCATCAGCCCTAGGGATGAGCAGTTCTTC. This chain links TRBV10-3 with TRBJ2-1; no clear D. The V end lost 6 bases, the J end lost 8 bases, and 8 bases lay between the germline ends. Germline assignment: CDR1 ENHRY and CDR2 SYGVKD. The CDR3 has 11 amino acids.

This clonotype has more than one count but fewer than ten. The chain recombines TRBV5-1 with TRBJ1-5; D may be TRBD1 (5 bases). The CDR3 length is 14 residues. V gave up 0 bases and J gave up 7 bases, with 11 bases separating them. Germline CDR1 SGHRS, CDR2 YFSETQ. DNA for the CDR3: TGCGCCAGCAGCTTGGAAGGAGACAGACAGCCCCAGCATTTT. This gives the protein CASSLEGDRQPQHF.

The V gene is TRBV15, the J gene TRBJ1-5; the D is unclear. The CDR3 totals 13 residues. CDR1 and CDR2 (germline): LNHNV, YYDKDF (reference sequence). Trimming shortened V by 8 bases and J by 9 bases, and 17 bases separated the two germline ends. CDR3 region: CATGRTFTSPQHF. CDR3 DNA sequence: TGTGCCACCGGCCGGACGTTTACATCGCCCCAGCATTTT.

This clonotype was counted many times. The chain combines TRBV20-1 with TRBJ1-2; no clear D gene. Between the trimmed V and J ends, which lost 1 base and 0 bases, there was a span of 12 bases. Germline CDR1 DFQATT, CDR2 SNEGSKA (reference sequence). This CDR3 comprises 15 residues. The CDR3 coding sequence is TGCAGTGCTAGAGGGTCGGATACCGCTAACTATGGCTACACCTTC. The encoded protein is CSARGSDTANYGYTF.

This clonotype was detected only a few times. The CDR3 loop reads CAISESGAESYEQYF. As DNA, the CDR3 is TGTGCCATCAGTGAGTCAGGTGCGGAATCCTACGAGCAGTACTTC. The V call is TRBV10-3, the J call TRBJ2-7; D is unclear. Germline CDR1 and CDR2: ENHRY and SYGVKD. With 0 bases removed from V and 1 base from J, the gap between germline ends came to 10 bases. This CDR3 contains 15 residues.

This clonotype was picked up a small number of times. The chain has TRBV28 and TRBJ2-2; possible D gene TRBD2, 6 bases. The ends were cut back, 11 bases at V and 7 bases at J, with 20 bases in the middle. The CDR3 has 14 residues. Germline V gene data show CDR1 as MDHEN and CDR2 as SYDVKM. DNA for the CDR3: TGTGCCTCAGGAATAACCCGGAGGGGCGGGGAGCTGTTTTTT. Translating it yields CASGITRRGGELFF.

The chain joins TRBV7-9 to TRBJ2-1; TRBD1 aligns across 11 bases. This CDR3 region has 17 residues. CDR1 is SEHNR, CDR2 FQNEAQ, per germline (reference sequence). The trim removed 6 bases at V and 1 base at J, leaving 8 bases unmatched. CDR3 sequence (DNA): TGTGCCAGCAGACACGGGACAGGGGGTGTGTCCTACAATGAGCAGTTCTTC. The encoded protein is CASRHGTGGVSYNEQFF.

This clonotype has a handful of counts. The chain has TRBV15 and TRBJ2-7; unclear D gene. Germline V gene sequence: CDR1 LNHNV, CDR2 YYDKDF (reference sequence). The CDR3 contains 12 residues. V shed 3 bases and J shed 4 bases, with 7 bases lying between them. CDR3 sequence: CATSSRNYEQYF. The CDR3 DNA follows: TGTGCCACCAGCAGCAGGAATTACGAGCAGTACTTC.

The chain recombines TRBV20-1 with TRBJ2-1, with 14 bases lining up with TRBD2. This CDR3 region has 17 residues. V lost 5 bases, J lost 1 base, and 7 bases stayed unmatched. Germline-derived CDR1 and CDR2 are DFQATT and SNEGSKA (reference sequence). The CDR3 sequence: CSAPGLAGVASYNEQFF. The CDR3 DNA follows: TGCAGTGCTCCGGGACTAGCGGGAGTAGCTTCCTACAATGAGCAGTTCTTC.

The V gene is TRBV12-3 or TRBV12-4, the J gene TRBJ2-1, with 12 bases fitting TRBD2. The CDR3 runs 16 residues. J lost 6 bases, V lost 6 bases, and 9 bases had no gene match. CDR3 nucleotides: TGTGCCAGCAGGCGACTAGCGGGAGTTATTGGCAATGAGCAGTTCTTC. It codes for CASRRLAGVIGNEQFF.

The chain joins TRBV12-5 to TRBJ2-3; D unclear. Germline assignment: CDR1 LGHNT and CDR2 FRNRAP. The CDR3 is made up of 17 amino acids. The V end was cut by 3 bases, the J end by 3 bases, with 19 bases between. The CDR3 region has the DNA TGTGCTAGTGGTTTCCATCTCTCGGATTCCTTTACAGATACGCAGTATTTT. It translates to CASGFHLSDSFTDTQYF.

A few counts support this clonotype. This chain joins TRBV7-9 and TRBJ2-2; the match to TRBD1 covers 7 bases. The CDR3 length is 16 residues. Losses at the gene ends were 5 bases for V and 7 bases for J; bases not matched to a gene: 13. Per the germline V gene, CDR1 is SEHNR and CDR2 is FQNEAQ (reference sequence). CDR3 region: CASSPIRDSPLGELFF. The CDR3 coding sequence is TGTGCCAGCAGCCCTATACGGGACAGTCCCCTCGGGGAGCTGTTTTTT.

V and J are TRBV10-3 and TRBJ1-5, with D perhaps matching TRBD1 (6 bases). The length of the CDR3 is 15 residues. From germline, CDR1 is ENHRY and CDR2 SYGVKD. V was trimmed by 3 bases and J by 2 bases, leaving 11 bases between them. The CDR3 protein is CAISESPGGNQPQHF. CDR3 nucleotides: TGTGCCATCAGTGAATCCCCAGGGGGCAATCAGCCCCAGCATTTT.

The sample holds a few counts of this clonotype. The chain links TRBV7-2 to TRBJ2-7; D perhaps matches TRBD2 (6 bases). Trimming took 3 bases from V and 5 from J, leaving 23 bases between them. CDR1 and CDR2 from the germline V gene are SGHTA and FQGNSA. The CDR3 spans 17 residues. The CDR3 DNA reads as TGTGCCAGCAGCTTTTCCGCCGGAGCCGGGAGTTTAAACGAGCAGTACTTC. Encoded protein: CASSFSAGAGSLNEQYF. The whole variable domain, remainder taken from reference TRBV7-2 and TRBJ2-7, is GAGVSQSPSNKVTEKGKDVELRCDPISGHTALYWYRQSLGQGLEFLIYFQGNSAPDKSGLPSDRFSAERTGGSVSTLTIQRTQQEDSAVYLCASSFSAGAGSLNEQYFGPGTRLTVT.

This sequence joins TRBV6-1 and TRBJ2-6; tentatively, D is TRBD1 (6 bases). The CDR3 spans 16 residues. Germline V gene sequence: CDR1 MNHNS, CDR2 SASEGT. With 5 bases removed from V and 0 bases from J, the gap between germline ends came to 11 bases. Written as DNA, the CDR3 is TGTGCCAGCAGTCGACAGGTCCTCTCTGGGGCCAACGTCCTGACTTTC. Its translation: CASSRQVLSGANVLTF.

The chain is built from TRBV7-2 and TRBJ2-1; D might be TRBD2 (6 bases). The CDR3 has 15 residues. Germline CDR1 reads SGHTA; CDR2 reads FQGNSA. The germline V and J ends were trimmed by 5 bases and 7 bases, with 18 bases remaining between them. The CDR3 DNA follows: TGTGCCAGCAGCCGCAATATGGAGGGCCGTAATGAGCAGTTCTTC. Translating gives CASSRNMEGRNEQFF.